This T cell receptor beta chain originates from a study of cytomegalovirus exposure and HLA in healthy donors. Study-wide results and limits: Equally common other TCR beta chains were less clonally expanded than HLA-associated ones, a later analysis found. CMV antigen specificity of a few CMV-associated chains was confirmed in vitro. TCR beta sequences reportedly predicted the HLA-A and HLA-B alleles of most subjects accurately. Indistinguishability led to the exclusion of some V segments, TRBV6-2 and TRBV6-3 included.

Unmatched junction bases numbered 12, after V lost 5 bases and J lost 2 bases. CDR1 is SGHVS, CDR2 FNYEAQ, per germline. The CDR3 is made up of 16 amino acids. Vbeta (60) and Jbeta (13) primers were used in the PCR. TCRdb keeps only in-frame clones here, not all; method: immunoSEQ multiplex PCR. The sample has fewer than 150,000 clones, around three quarters seen once. Concerning this clone: What it binds is not known.

This receptor was obtained from a man in his forties in good health and CMV-seropositive. The chain links TRBV7-6 to TRBJ2-7, with 7 nucleotides matching TRBD1. Sequences were obtained from PBMCs. DNA of the CDR3: TGTGCCAGCAGCCGTAATACAGGGGTTAGGGCCTACGAGCAGTACTTC. This sequence encodes CASSRNTGVRAYEQYF.